A single T cell receptor (beta chain) is shown here with its context. Its antigen is not known. The germline gene is not matched at one end of the junction; a read error may be the cause. Each donor (without exception) was a healthy Caucasian. TCRdb processed the 5' RACE reads anew with MiXCR; each CDR3 protein has one entry. This sample has approximately 300,000 distinct CDR3 sequences, with roughly 9% found just once. These data originate in a study of identical twins. Findings and limits, study-wide: With beta out-of-frame sequences, excess sharing by twins was weaker.

Per the germline V gene, CDR1 is SQVTM and CDR2 is ANQGSEA. The CDR3 length is 17 residues. The same data also went into a second study, on yellow fever vaccine responses in identical twins. Turning to that study: Twins showed a vaccine T cell response that reportedly seemed partly convergent, partly personalized.

The TCR was taken from a woman aged 18-35 years in good health. This chain connects TRBV29-1 to TRBJ2-5; tentative D call: TRBD1 (7 bases). Sequencing input: CD8+ T cells sorted from blood. The CDR3 sequence: CSVGGEVEGAPRETHYF. DNA of the CDR3: TGCAGCGTCGGGGGTGAGGTGGAGGGGGCTCCCAGGGAGACCCACTACTTC.